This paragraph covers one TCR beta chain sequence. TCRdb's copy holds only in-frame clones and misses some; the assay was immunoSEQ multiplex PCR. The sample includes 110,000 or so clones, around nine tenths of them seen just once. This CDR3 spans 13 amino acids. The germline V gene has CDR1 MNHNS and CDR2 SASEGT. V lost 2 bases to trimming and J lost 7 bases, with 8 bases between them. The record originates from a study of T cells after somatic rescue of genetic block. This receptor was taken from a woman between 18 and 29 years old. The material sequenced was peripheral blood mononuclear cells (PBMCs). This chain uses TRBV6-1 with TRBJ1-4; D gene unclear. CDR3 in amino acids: CASSEMAVEKLFF. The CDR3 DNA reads TGTGCCAGCAGTGAAATGGCAGTTGAAAAACTGTTTTTT.